This T cell receptor beta chain was captured in a study of cytomegalovirus exposure and HLA in healthy donors. Study-level findings and limits: Reports indicated that the classifier achieved high specificity and sensitivity in diagnosing cytomegalovirus status. Differences between HLA loci emerged in a later analysis of TCR association rates, with DRB1 most and HLA-C fewest. Over 150 TCR beta chains were listed as cytomegalovirus-associated. Later analysis revealed greater clonal expansion in HLA-associated TCR beta chains than in equally common others.

It was with 60 Vbeta and 13 Jbeta primers that the PCR ran. Produced via immunoSEQ multiplex PCR; TCRdb's table is partial and in-frame only. The sample has 95,000 to 100,000 clones, 65% to 75% seen once. CDR1 and CDR2 (germline): SGHVS, FQNEAQ. The CDR3 runs 15 residues. Trimming removed 3 bases from V and 0 bases from J; junction bases left unmatched: 3. A remark on this clone: Its antigen remains unknown.

The chain uses TRBV7-8 and TRBJ2-7; 9 bases are a match to TRBD1. The sequence was collected from a woman between 40 and 50 years old in good health and CMV-seronegative. Sequencing used PBMCs. The CDR3 region has the DNA TGTGCCAGCAGCTTCAGGGGACAGGGCTCCTACGAGCAGTACTTC. It is translated as CASSFRGQGSYEQYF.